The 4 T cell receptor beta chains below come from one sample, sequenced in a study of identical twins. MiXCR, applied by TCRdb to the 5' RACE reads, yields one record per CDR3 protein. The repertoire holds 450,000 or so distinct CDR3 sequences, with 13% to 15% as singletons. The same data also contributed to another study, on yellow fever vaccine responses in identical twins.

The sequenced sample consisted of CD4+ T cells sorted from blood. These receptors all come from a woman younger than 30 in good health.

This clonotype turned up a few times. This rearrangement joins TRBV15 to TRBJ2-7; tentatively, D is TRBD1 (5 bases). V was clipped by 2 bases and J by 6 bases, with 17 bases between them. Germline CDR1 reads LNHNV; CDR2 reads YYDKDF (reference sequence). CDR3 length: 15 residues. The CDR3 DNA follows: TGTGCCACCAGCAGATTAGCAGGGTCGAGTGGCGAGCAGTACTTC. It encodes CATSRLAGSSGEQYF.

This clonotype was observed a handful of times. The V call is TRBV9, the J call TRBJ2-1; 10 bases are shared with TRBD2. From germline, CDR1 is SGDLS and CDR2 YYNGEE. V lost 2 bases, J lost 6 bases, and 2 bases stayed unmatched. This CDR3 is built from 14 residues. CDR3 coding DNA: TGTGCCAGCAGCGTTAGCGGGGGGTCCAATGAGCAGTTCTTC. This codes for CASSVSGGSNEQFF.

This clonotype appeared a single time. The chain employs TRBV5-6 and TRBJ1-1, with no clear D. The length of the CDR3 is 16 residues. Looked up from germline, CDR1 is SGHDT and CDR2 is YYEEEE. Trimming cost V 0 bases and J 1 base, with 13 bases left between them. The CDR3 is CASSLVGIGKNTEAFF. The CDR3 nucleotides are TGTGCCAGCAGCTTGGTCGGGATAGGAAAGAACACTGAAGCTTTCTTT.

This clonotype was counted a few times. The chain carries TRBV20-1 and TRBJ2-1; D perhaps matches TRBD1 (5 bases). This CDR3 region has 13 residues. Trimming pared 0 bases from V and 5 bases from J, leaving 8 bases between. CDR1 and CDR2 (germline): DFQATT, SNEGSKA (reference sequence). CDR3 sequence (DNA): TGCAGTGCTAGAGATCTAGGGGACAATGAGCAGTTCTTC. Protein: CSARDLGDNEQFF.